This T cell receptor beta chain was recovered during a study of chemoradiotherapy in HPV16-positive cancers. This clone occurred once. Its matching antigen is unknown. Notes on the study in general: In HPV16-positive patients, HPV-responsive T-cell expansion tracked better recurrence-free survival. During treatment, candidate HPV-specific clones and E7-related motifs expanded in tumor.

In germline, CDR1 is KGHSH, CDR2 LQKENI. Trimming took 2 bases from V and 2 from J, leaving 15 bases between them. The CDR3 consists of 16 residues. Assay: immunoSEQ multiplex PCR; the TCRdb copy retains only in-frame clones and omits some. This repertoire shows fewer than 6,000 clones, about nine tenths found once; its top ten account for around a fifth. This specimen was blood, taken from a patient who underwent chemoradiotherapy. This chain connects TRBV18 to TRBJ1-2; TRBD1 is a possible D gene (6 bases). This clonotype was obtained from a human donor with HPV-associated anogenital cancer. Written as DNA, the CDR3 is TGTGCCAGCTCACCAGGACAGTTAATCCTAAACTATGGCTACACCTTC. Its protein is CASSPGQLILNYGYTF.